This is a list of T cell receptor beta chains from one sample in a study of CD8 T cells in Susac syndrome. One entry per CDR3 protein, called by TCRdb with MiXCR from the immunoSEQ multiplex PCR reads. The sample shows under 250,000 distinct CDR3 sequences, 90% to 95% of them seen only once. Sequencing used CD4+ T cells from PBMCs. Receptor source: a human donor with multiple sclerosis. Each CDR3 is given with its conserved first and last residue. Fields, in order: J gene, V gene, D gene, clone size, CDR3 protein, CDR3 DNA. D genes are given only for firm matches. Size values are once, few and many counts, or a class for expanded clones, and some rows have none.

j_call: TRBJ2-1; v_call: TRBV20-1; d_call: TRBD2; clone_size: -; cdr3_aa: CSASGLAGGVVQFEQFF; cdr3_nt: TGCAGTGCTAGTGGTCTAGCGGGGGGCGTTGTCCAATTCGAGCAGTTCTTC
j_call: TRBJ1-1; v_call: TRBV29-1; d_call: -; clone_size: -; cdr3_aa: CSVNAQNTEAFF; cdr3_nt: TGCAGCGTTAACGCCCAGAACACTGAAGCTTTCTTT
j_call: TRBJ1-1; v_call: TRBV3-1; d_call: TRBD1; clone_size: few; cdr3_aa: CASSPGTGGTEAFF; cdr3_nt: TGTGCCAGCTCACCTGGGACAGGGGGTACTGAAGCTTTCTTT
j_call: TRBJ1-1; v_call: TRBV6-5; d_call: -; clone_size: -; cdr3_aa: CASSYSTPRSEAFF; cdr3_nt: TGTGCCAGCAGTTACTCGACCCCTCGGTCTGAAGCTTTCTTT
j_call: TRBJ2-5; v_call: TRBV4-1; d_call: TRBD1; clone_size: -; cdr3_aa: CASSLGQGAWETQYF; cdr3_nt: TGCGCCAGCAGCCTAGGACAGGGGGCTTGGGAGACCCAGTACTTC
j_call: TRBJ2-3; v_call: TRBV5-4; d_call: -; clone_size: -; cdr3_aa: CASSFGGAGLDTQYF; cdr3_nt: TGTGCCAGCAGCTTTGGGGGAGCCGGGCTTGATACGCAGTATTTT
j_call: TRBJ1-5; v_call: TRBV3-1; d_call: -; clone_size: -; cdr3_aa: CASSQAAGANQPQHF; cdr3_nt: TGTGCCAGCAGCCAAGCGGCAGGAGCCAATCAGCCCCAGCATTTT
j_call: TRBJ1-3; v_call: TRBV7-8; d_call: -; clone_size: -; cdr3_aa: CASSLVTGSGNTIYF; cdr3_nt: TGTGCCAGCAGCTTAGTAACGGGATCTGGAAACACCATATATTTT
j_call: TRBJ2-1; v_call: TRBV30; d_call: TRBD1; clone_size: once; cdr3_aa: CAWARGNEQFF; cdr3_nt: TGTGCCTGGGCCAGGGGGAATGAGCAGTTCTTC
j_call: TRBJ1-5; v_call: TRBV12-3/TRBV12-4; d_call: -; clone_size: -; cdr3_aa: CASSPDGNQPQHF; cdr3_nt: TGTGCCAGCAGTCCCGATGGCAATCAGCCCCAGCATTTT
j_call: TRBJ2-7; v_call: TRBV12-3/TRBV12-4; d_call: TRBD2; clone_size: -; cdr3_aa: CASSSRGTIYYEQYF; cdr3_nt: TGTGCCAGCAGTTCGCGTGGGACTATATACTACGAGCAGTACTTC
j_call: TRBJ2-3; v_call: TRBV7-2; d_call: -; clone_size: once; cdr3_aa: CASSLAIFNRGTDTQYF; cdr3_nt: TGTGCCAGCAGCTTAGCTATCTTCAATCGCGGCACAGATACGCAGTATTTT
j_call: TRBJ2-2; v_call: TRBV19; d_call: TRBD2; clone_size: -; cdr3_aa: CASSPGTTNTGELFF; cdr3_nt: TGTGCCAGTAGTCCCGGGACTACGAACACCGGGGAGCTGTTTTTT
j_call: TRBJ2-1; v_call: TRBV25-1; d_call: TRBD1; clone_size: once; cdr3_aa: CASRTGDEQFF; cdr3_nt: TGTGCCAGCCGGACAGGGGATGAGCAGTTCTTC
j_call: TRBJ2-2; v_call: TRBV29-1; d_call: TRBD2; clone_size: -; cdr3_aa: CSVGAGGLTGELFF; cdr3_nt: TGCAGCGTCGGAGCGGGGGGGCTTACCGGGGAGCTGTTTTTT
j_call: TRBJ1-5; v_call: TRBV25-1; d_call: -; clone_size: -; cdr3_aa: CASSGLGYQPQHF; cdr3_nt: TGTGCCAGCAGTGGATTAGGATATCAGCCCCAGCATTTT
j_call: TRBJ1-1; v_call: TRBV2; d_call: -; clone_size: -; cdr3_aa: CATRGSGPWNTEAFF; cdr3_nt: TGTGCCACCAGAGGAAGCGGGCCTTGGAACACTGAAGCTTTCTTT
j_call: TRBJ2-2; v_call: TRBV7-8; d_call: -; clone_size: -; cdr3_aa: CASNEGTSNTGELFF; cdr3_nt: TGTGCCAGCAACGAAGGGACCTCGAACACCGGGGAGCTGTTTTTT
j_call: TRBJ2-2; v_call: TRBV2; d_call: -; clone_size: -; cdr3_aa: CASSEVGGNTGELFF; cdr3_nt: TGTGCCAGCAGTGAGGTGGGAGGCAACACCGGGGAGCTGTTTTTT
j_call: TRBJ1-3; v_call: TRBV3-1; d_call: -; clone_size: -; cdr3_aa: CASSPVEVLSGNTIYF; cdr3_nt: TGTGCCAGCAGCCCCGTGGAAGTTCTCTCTGGAAACACCATATATTTT
j_call: TRBJ2-3; v_call: TRBV7-3; d_call: -; clone_size: -; cdr3_aa: CASSLPYPDTQYF; cdr3_nt: TGTGCCAGCAGCCTACCCTACCCAGATACGCAGTATTTT
j_call: TRBJ2-1; v_call: TRBV2; d_call: -; clone_size: -; cdr3_aa: CASSVSGRETNEQFF; cdr3_nt: TGTGCCAGCAGTGTATCTGGCAGGGAGACCAATGAGCAGTTCTTC
j_call: TRBJ1-4; v_call: TRBV3-1; d_call: TRBD1; clone_size: -; cdr3_aa: CASSRATGPNEKLFF; cdr3_nt: TGTGCCAGCAGCCGGGCGACAGGGCCTAATGAAAAACTGTTTTTT
j_call: TRBJ2-7; v_call: TRBV5-1; d_call: -; clone_size: -; cdr3_aa: CASRPSTGGRGQYF; cdr3_nt: TGCGCCAGCCGCCCCTCAACGGGGGGCCGGGGACAGTACTTC
j_call: TRBJ2-7; v_call: TRBV4-1; d_call: TRBD1; clone_size: -; cdr3_aa: CASSQGQGDSYEQYF; cdr3_nt: TGCGCCAGCAGCCAAGGACAGGGGGACTCCTACGAGCAGTACTTC
j_call: TRBJ1-6; v_call: TRBV21-1; d_call: -; clone_size: -; cdr3_aa: CASSKVEGPRFTVVNSPLHF; cdr3_nt: TGTGCCAGCAGCAAAGTGGAGGGACCCCGGTTTACCGTAGTTAATTCACCCCTCCACTTT
j_call: TRBJ2-1; v_call: TRBV5-1; d_call: TRBD2; clone_size: -; cdr3_aa: CASSLGRTSGRNEQFF; cdr3_nt: TGCGCCAGCAGCCTAGGGCGGACTAGCGGGAGGAATGAGCAGTTCTTC
j_call: TRBJ1-5; v_call: TRBV6-5; d_call: TRBD1; clone_size: once; cdr3_aa: CASRRTGGRQPQHF; cdr3_nt: TGTGCCAGCAGGAGGACAGGGGGACGACAGCCCCAGCATTTT
j_call: TRBJ1-1; v_call: TRBV5-1; d_call: -; clone_size: -; cdr3_aa: CASSSPGNTEAFF; cdr3_nt: TGCGCCAGCAGCTCACCGGGGAACACTGAAGCTTTCTTT
j_call: TRBJ2-1; v_call: TRBV5-4; d_call: -; clone_size: -; cdr3_aa: CASNRGPSYNEQFF; cdr3_nt: TGTGCCAGCAACCGGGGGCCCTCCTACAATGAGCAGTTCTTC
j_call: TRBJ2-3; v_call: TRBV14; d_call: -; clone_size: -; cdr3_aa: CASSHTRAQYF; cdr3_nt: TGTGCCAGCAGCCATACAAGGGCGCAGTATTTT
j_call: TRBJ2-7; v_call: TRBV11-2; d_call: TRBD1; clone_size: -; cdr3_aa: CASSLGSGTGTYEQYF; cdr3_nt: TGTGCCAGCAGCTTAGGTTCCGGGACAGGGACATACGAGCAGTACTTC
j_call: TRBJ2-5; v_call: TRBV20-1; d_call: TRBD2; clone_size: -; cdr3_aa: CSARSGRTPETQYF; cdr3_nt: TGCAGTGCTCGTAGCGGGAGAACCCCAGAGACCCAGTACTTC
j_call: TRBJ2-7; v_call: TRBV11-2; d_call: TRBD2; clone_size: -; cdr3_aa: CASSLLDTLAGGSDEQYF; cdr3_nt: TGTGCCAGCAGCTTACTCGACACTCTAGCGGGGGGGTCCGACGAGCAGTACTTC
j_call: TRBJ2-1; v_call: TRBV2; d_call: -; clone_size: -; cdr3_aa: CASSLALTLYNEQFF; cdr3_nt: TGTGCCAGCAGTCTAGCCCTAACTCTCTACAATGAGCAGTTCTTC
j_call: TRBJ2-7; v_call: TRBV10-3; d_call: TRBD2; clone_size: -; cdr3_aa: CATSGRASYEQYF; cdr3_nt: TGTGCCACCTCTGGGAGGGCCTCCTACGAGCAGTACTTC
j_call: TRBJ1-1; v_call: TRBV29-1; d_call: TRBD1; clone_size: few; cdr3_aa: CSVQIRGWSTEAFF; cdr3_nt: TGCAGCGTTCAAATCAGGGGGTGGAGCACTGAAGCTTTCTTT
j_call: TRBJ1-2; v_call: TRBV27; d_call: TRBD1; clone_size: -; cdr3_aa: CASAKRLPTGAGYTF; cdr3_nt: TGTGCCAGCGCAAAAAGGTTGCCGACAGGGGCTGGCTACACCTTC
j_call: TRBJ2-2; v_call: TRBV19; d_call: -; clone_size: few; cdr3_aa: CASKTTTGELFF; cdr3_nt: TGTGCCAGTAAGACTACAACCGGGGAGCTGTTTTTT
j_call: TRBJ1-1; v_call: TRBV9; d_call: -; clone_size: -; cdr3_aa: CASSVDPGRTEAFF; cdr3_nt: TGTGCCAGCAGCGTAGACCCAGGGCGAACTGAAGCTTTCTTT
j_call: TRBJ2-3; v_call: TRBV5-1; d_call: -; clone_size: -; cdr3_aa: CASSLDRVQDTQYF; cdr3_nt: TGCGCCAGCAGCTTGGACAGGGTTCAAGATACGCAGTATTTT
j_call: TRBJ2-3; v_call: TRBV19; d_call: TRBD1; clone_size: -; cdr3_aa: CASSDRDTDTQYF; cdr3_nt: TGTGCCAGTAGTGACAGGGACACAGATACGCAGTATTTT
j_call: TRBJ1-1; v_call: TRBV7-6; d_call: -; clone_size: -; cdr3_aa: CASSPRGFDTEAFF; cdr3_nt: TGTGCCAGCAGTCCGCGGGGATTTGACACTGAAGCTTTCTTT